This T cell receptor beta chain was found in a study of regulatory T cells in long-lasting Graves disease. Findings and limits, study-wide: Among persistent patients, a larger number of public clonotypes were shared (around 2,700) than among newly diagnosed patients (under 1,000).

The authors built TCR beta libraries using iRepertoire HTBI primers and Arm-PCR of CDR3 regions. TCRdb processed the multiplex PCR reads anew with MiXCR; each CDR3 protein has one entry. The data hold a few hundred thousand distinct CDR3 sequences, with 20% to 25% observed a single time. Germline V lookup: CDR1 MNHNS, CDR2 SASEGT. The CDR3 runs 16 residues. The junction had 11 bases not matched to a gene; V was cut back by 7 bases and J by 8 bases. Time point: persistent/refractory GD, antithyroid drugs over 5 years with positive TRAb. PBMC-derived RNA was used for the TCR library. This clonotype was detected a few times. Its antigen is not identified.

The chain links TRBV6-1 to TRBJ2-2, with 12 positions matching TRBD1. The clonotype originates from a woman aged 40 to 50 with Graves disease. The source material was peripheral blood mononuclear cells (PBMCs), sampled when the disease was refractory, from a patient treated with antithyroid drugs. The CDR3: CASKTGGQGAGGELFF. DNA for the CDR3: TGTGCCAGCAAAACTGGGGGACAGGGGGCTGGAGGGGAGCTGTTTTTT.